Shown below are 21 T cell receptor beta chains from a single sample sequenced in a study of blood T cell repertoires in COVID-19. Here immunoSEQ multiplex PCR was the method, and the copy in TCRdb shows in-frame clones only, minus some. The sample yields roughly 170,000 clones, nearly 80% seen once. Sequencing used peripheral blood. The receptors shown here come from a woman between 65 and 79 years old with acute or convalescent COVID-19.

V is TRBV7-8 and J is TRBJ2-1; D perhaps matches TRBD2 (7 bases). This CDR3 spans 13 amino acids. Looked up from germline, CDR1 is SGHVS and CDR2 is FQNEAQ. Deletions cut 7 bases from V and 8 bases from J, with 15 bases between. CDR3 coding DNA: TGTGCCAGCACGACGGGGAGGGGGGATGAGCAGTTCTTC. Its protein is CASTTGRGDEQFF. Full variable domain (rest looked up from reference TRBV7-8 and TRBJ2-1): GAGVSQSPRYKVAKRGQDVALRCDPISGHVSLFWYQQALGQGPEFLTYFQNEAQLDKSGLPSDRFFAERPEGSVSTLKIQRTQQEDSAVYLCASTTGRGDEQFFGPGTRLTVL.

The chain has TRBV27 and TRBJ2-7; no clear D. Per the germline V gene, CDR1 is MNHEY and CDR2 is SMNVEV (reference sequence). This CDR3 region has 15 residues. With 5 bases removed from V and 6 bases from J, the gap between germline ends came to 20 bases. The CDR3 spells CASSLDDQPVFEQYF. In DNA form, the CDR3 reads TGTGCCAGCAGTCTAGACGACCAACCCGTTTTCGAGCAGTACTTC.

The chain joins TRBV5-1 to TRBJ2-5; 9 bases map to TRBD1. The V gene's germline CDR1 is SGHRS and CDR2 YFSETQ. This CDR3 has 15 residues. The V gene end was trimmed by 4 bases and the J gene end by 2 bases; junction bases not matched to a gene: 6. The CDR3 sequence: CASSLGTGRQETQYF. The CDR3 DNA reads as TGCGCCAGCAGCCTCGGGACAGGGCGGCAAGAGACCCAGTACTTC.

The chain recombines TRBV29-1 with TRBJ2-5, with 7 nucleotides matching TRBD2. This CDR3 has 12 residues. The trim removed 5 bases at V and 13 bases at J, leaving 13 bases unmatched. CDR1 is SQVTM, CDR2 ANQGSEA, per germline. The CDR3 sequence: CSVLGGGSLGYF. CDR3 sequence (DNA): TGCAGCGTTCTAGGAGGCGGGAGCCTCGGGTACTTC.

The CDR3 DNA reads as TGTGCCAGTAGTCTGCAACGGGAGTTCCCCTACGAGCAGTACTTC. Translating it yields CASSLQREFPYEQYF. The V and J genes are TRBV19 and TRBJ2-7; tentative D call: TRBD2 (6 bases). This CDR3 comprises 15 residues. Germline V lookup: CDR1 LNHDA, CDR2 SQIVND (reference sequence). V was shortened by 5 bases and J by 2 bases, with 16 bases between the two germline ends.

CDR3 in DNA: TGTGCCAGTAGTAGCGGGACAGGGGGTATCGAGACCCAGTACTTC. Translating it yields CASSSGTGGIETQYF. This chain links TRBV19 with TRBJ2-5; 11 bases fit TRBD1. CDR3 length: 15 residues. The germline gives CDR1 LNHDA, CDR2 SQIVND (reference sequence). The trim removed 4 bases at V and 5 bases at J, leaving 6 bases unmatched.

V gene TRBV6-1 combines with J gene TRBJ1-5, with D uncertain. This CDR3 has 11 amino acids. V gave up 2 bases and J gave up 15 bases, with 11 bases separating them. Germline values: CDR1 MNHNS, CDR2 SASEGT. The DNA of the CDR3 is TGTGCCAGCAGTGAACTCCTCCTCTGGCATTTT. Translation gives CASSELLLWHF.

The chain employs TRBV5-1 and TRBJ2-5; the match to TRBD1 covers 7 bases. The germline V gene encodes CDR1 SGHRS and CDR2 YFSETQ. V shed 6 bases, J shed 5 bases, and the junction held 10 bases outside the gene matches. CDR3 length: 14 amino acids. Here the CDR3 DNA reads TGCGCCAGCAAGTGGACAGGCGACACCGAGACCCAGTACTTC. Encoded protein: CASKWTGDTETQYF. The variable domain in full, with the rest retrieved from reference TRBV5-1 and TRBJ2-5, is KAGVTQTPRYLIKTRGQQVTLSCSPISGHRSVSWYQQTPGQGLQFLFEYFSETQRNKGNFPGRFSGRQFSNSRSEMNVSTLELGDSALYLCASKWTGDTETQYFGPGTRLLVL.

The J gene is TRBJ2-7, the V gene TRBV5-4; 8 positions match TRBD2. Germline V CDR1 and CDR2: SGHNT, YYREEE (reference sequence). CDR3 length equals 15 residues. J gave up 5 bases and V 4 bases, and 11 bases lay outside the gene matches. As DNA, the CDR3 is TGTGCCAGCAGCCTGGGGACTAGAGTGGGACACGAGCAGTACTTC. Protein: CASSLGTRVGHEQYF.

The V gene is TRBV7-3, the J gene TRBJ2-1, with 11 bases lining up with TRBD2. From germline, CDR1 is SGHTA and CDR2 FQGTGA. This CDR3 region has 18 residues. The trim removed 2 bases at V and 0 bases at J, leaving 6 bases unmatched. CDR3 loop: CASSLGLAGASSYNEQFF. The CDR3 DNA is TGTGCCAGCAGCTTAGGACTAGCGGGCGCTAGCTCCTACAATGAGCAGTTCTTC.

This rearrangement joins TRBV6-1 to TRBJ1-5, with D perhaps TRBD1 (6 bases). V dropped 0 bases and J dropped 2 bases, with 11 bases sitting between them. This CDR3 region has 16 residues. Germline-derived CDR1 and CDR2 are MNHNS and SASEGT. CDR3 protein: CASSEARTVGNQPQHF. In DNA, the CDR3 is TGTGCCAGCAGTGAAGCGAGGACAGTGGGCAATCAGCCCCAGCATTTT.

The chain's CDR3 is CASSERQEYNQPQHF. CDR3 bases: TGTGCCAGCAGTGAACGGCAGGAATACAATCAGCCCCAGCATTTT. V is TRBV25-1 and J is TRBJ1-5; D unresolved. CDR3 length: 15 residues. Trimming removed 2 bases from V and 3 bases from J, with 11 bases in between. The germline CDR1 and CDR2 sequences are MGHDK and SYGVNS.

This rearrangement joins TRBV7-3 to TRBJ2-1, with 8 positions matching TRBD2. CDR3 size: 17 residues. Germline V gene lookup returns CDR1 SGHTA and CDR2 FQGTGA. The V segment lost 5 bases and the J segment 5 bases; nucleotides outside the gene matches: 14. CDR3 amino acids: CASSPEPGLGIHNEQFF. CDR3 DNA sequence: TGTGCCAGCAGCCCCGAGCCGGGACTAGGAATACACAATGAGCAGTTCTTC.

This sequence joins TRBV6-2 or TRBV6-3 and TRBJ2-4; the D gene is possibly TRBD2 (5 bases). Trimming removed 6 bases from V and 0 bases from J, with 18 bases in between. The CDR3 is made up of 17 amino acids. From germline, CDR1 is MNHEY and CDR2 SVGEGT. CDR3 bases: TGTGCCAGCAGCAATCACGGAGCGGAATTAGCCAAAAACATTCAGTACTTC. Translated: CASSNHGAELAKNIQYF.

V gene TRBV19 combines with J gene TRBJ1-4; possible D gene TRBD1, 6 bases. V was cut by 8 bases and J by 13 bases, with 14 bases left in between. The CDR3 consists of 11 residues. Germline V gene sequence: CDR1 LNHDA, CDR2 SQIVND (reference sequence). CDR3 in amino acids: CASWGGQGLFF. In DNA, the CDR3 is TGTGCCAGTTGGGGGGGGCAAGGACTGTTTTTT.

The CDR3 spells CASSGVMNTEAFF. The CDR3 nucleotides are TGTGCCAGCAGCGGAGTCATGAACACTGAAGCTTTCTTT. The rearrangement joins TRBV28 to TRBJ1-1; no clear D gene. The CDR3 runs to 13 residues. Trimming took off 6 bases at V and 0 bases at J, with 8 bases between the two ends. Germline V CDR1 and CDR2: MDHEN, SYDVKM.

The CDR3 here is CASSYPGLQPQHF. CDR3 sequence (DNA): TGTGCCAGCAGTTACCCAGGGCTACAGCCCCAGCATTTT. The genes are TRBV6-6 and TRBJ1-5; D may be TRBD1 (5 bases). There are 13 residues in the CDR3. Trimming left V 2 bases short and J 7 bases short, with 9 bases between. The germline V gene has CDR1 MNHNY and CDR2 SVGAGI (reference sequence).

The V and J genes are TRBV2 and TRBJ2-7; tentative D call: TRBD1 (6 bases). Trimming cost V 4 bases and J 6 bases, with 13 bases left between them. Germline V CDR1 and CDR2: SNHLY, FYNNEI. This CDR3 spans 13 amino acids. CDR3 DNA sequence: TGTGCCAGCAGTGTGGCGGGCAGGGGCGAGCAGTACTTC. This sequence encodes CASSVAGRGEQYF.

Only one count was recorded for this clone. CDR3 amino acids: CAWSLRVIDTQYF. The CDR3 nucleotides are TGTGCCTGGAGTTTGCGTGTGATAGATACGCAGTATTTT. The rearrangement joins TRBV30 to TRBJ2-3; unclear D gene. V was pared by 2 bases and J by 5 bases, with 11 bases between. Per the germline V gene, CDR1 is GTSNPN and CDR2 is SVGIG (reference sequence). The CDR3 spans 13 residues.

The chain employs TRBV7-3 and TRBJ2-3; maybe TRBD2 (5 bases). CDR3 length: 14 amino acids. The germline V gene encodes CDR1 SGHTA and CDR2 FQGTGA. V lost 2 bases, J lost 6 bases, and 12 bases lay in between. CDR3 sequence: CASSLGGPSDTQYF. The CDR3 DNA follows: TGTGCCAGCAGCTTAGGCGGGCCCTCGGATACGCAGTATTTT.

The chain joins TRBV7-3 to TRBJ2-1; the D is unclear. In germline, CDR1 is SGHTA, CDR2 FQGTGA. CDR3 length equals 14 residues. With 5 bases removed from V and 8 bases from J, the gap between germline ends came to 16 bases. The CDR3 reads CASSRERTWDEQFF. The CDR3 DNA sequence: TGTGCCAGCAGCCGAGAGCGTACCTGGGATGAGCAGTTCTTC.